The 31 T cell receptor beta chains presented below share a single source sample, sequenced in a study of cytomegalovirus exposure and HLA in healthy donors. 13 Jbeta primers and 60 Vbeta primers were used for the PCR. This table comes from immunoSEQ multiplex PCR, and its TCRdb copy is limited to in-frame clones, with some not included. The table records about 67,000 clones, 68% of them present only once. The sample was PBMCs. The receptors were sampled from a young woman in good health and CMV-seronegative.

The V gene is TRBV7-6, the J gene TRBJ2-3; TRBD1 agrees at 10 bases. V lost 5 bases to trimming and J lost 8 bases; unmatched junction nucleotides: 10. In germline, CDR1 is SGHVS, CDR2 FNYEAQ. The CDR3 extends over 15 amino acids. The CDR3 nucleotides are TGTGCCAGCAGCCAAGGGGACAGGGGAGCCGTTACGCAGTATTTT. Protein sequence: CASSQGDRGAVTQYF.

This clone was observed a handful of times. The V gene is TRBV28, the J gene TRBJ1-1; D call uncertain. Germline V gene data show CDR1 as MDHEN and CDR2 as SYDVKM. Trimming stripped 6 bases from V and 1 base from J, with 18 bases between. CDR3 length: 16 residues. DNA for the CDR3: TGTGCCAGCAGGCCCCCGGACGGGAGGAGGAACACTGAAGCTTTCTTT. Translated, it gives CASRPPDGRRNTEAFF.

The rearrangement links TRBV9 to TRBJ2-7; TRBD1 aligns across 8 bases. With 0 bases clipped from V and 5 bases from J, the junction kept 10 bases outside the gene matches. The CDR3 length is 16 residues. Germline loops: CDR1 SGDLS, CDR2 YYNGEE. The CDR3 sequence: CASSVDLGTGMNEQYF. The CDR3, as DNA: TGTGCCAGCAGCGTAGACCTAGGGACAGGAATGAACGAGCAGTACTTC.

This chain connects TRBV6-5 to TRBJ1-1, with D perhaps matching TRBD1 (5 bases). The V and J ends lost 7 bases and 1 base respectively, with 16 bases between them. The CDR3 covers 15 residues. The germline V gene has CDR1 MNHEY and CDR2 SVGAGI. CDR3 protein: CASTPAGVGNTEAFF. In DNA form, the CDR3 reads TGTGCCAGCACCCCGGCGGGGGTTGGGAACACTGAAGCTTTCTTT.

Worth noting for this clone: The junction shows a germline mismatch at one end, possibly a read error. The chain joins TRBV7-9 to TRBJ2-2; TRBD2 might be the D (6 bases). Germline CDR1 SEHNR, CDR2 FQNEAQ (reference sequence). The CDR3 sequence is 19 residues long. The CDR3: CACSRSGKTSYHFTGELFF. CDR3 nucleotides: TGTGCCTGCAGCCGCTCGGGAAAAACTAGCTACCACTTCACCGGGGAGCTGTTTTTT.

The chain recombines TRBV7-9 with TRBJ1-4; 11 positions match TRBD1. Germline V lookup: CDR1 SEHNR, CDR2 FQNEAQ (reference sequence). The length of the CDR3 is 14 residues. Losses at the gene ends were 5 bases for V and 7 bases for J; bases not matched to a gene: 3. CDR3 nucleotides: TGTGCCAGCAGCCCGGGACAGGGGGTTGAAAAACTGTTTTTT. Amino acid sequence: CASSPGQGVEKLFF. The full variable domain, its missing parts supplied by reference TRBV7-9 and TRBJ1-4, is DTGVSQNPRHKITKRGQNVTFRCDPISEHNRLYWYRQTLGQGPEFLTYFQNEAQLEKSRLLSDRFSAERPKGSFSTLEIQRTEQGDSAMYLCASSPGQGVEKLFFGSGTQLSVL.

The chain links TRBV28 to TRBJ2-3; D might be TRBD2 (5 bases). V shed 5 bases and J shed 2 bases, with 14 bases lying between them. There are 15 residues in the CDR3. The V gene's germline CDR1 is MDHEN and CDR2 SYDVKM. Written as DNA, the CDR3 is TGTGCCAGCAGTCCCCCGCTAGCCCACACAGATACGCAGTATTTT. This translates into CASSPPLAHTDTQYF. Combining the CDR3 with reference TRBV28 and TRBJ2-3 gives the whole variable domain DVKVTQSSRYLVKRTGEKVFLECVQDMDHENMFWYRQDPGLGLRLIYFSYDVKMKEKGDIPEGYSVSREKKERFSLILESASTNQTSMYLCASSPPLAHTDTQYFGPGTRLTVL.

The chain is built from TRBV7-3 and TRBJ2-2; 7 bases match TRBD2. The CDR3 totals 14 residues. Germline trimming cut 7 bases from V and 2 bases from J; bases unmatched to any gene: 4. Germline V lookup: CDR1 SGHTA, CDR2 FQGTGA. Here the CDR3 DNA reads TGTGCCAGCAAGCGGGACTCCAACACCGGGGAGCTGTTTTTT. Translating gives CASKRDSNTGELFF.

The V and J genes are TRBV30 and TRBJ2-1, with D perhaps matching TRBD1 (6 bases). In germline, CDR1 is GTSNPN, CDR2 SVGIG (reference sequence). CDR3 length: 14 residues. V was pared by 5 bases and J by 1 base, with 12 bases between. In DNA form, the CDR3 reads TGTGCCTGGTCAGGGGCACTTTCCTACAATGAGCAGTTCTTC. Amino acids: CAWSGALSYNEQFF.

The gene calls are TRBV4-3 and TRBJ1-4; TRBD1 matches 7 bases. This CDR3 is built from 15 residues. Trimming cost V 4 bases and J 8 bases; bases outside gene matches: 10. The germline gives CDR1 LGHNA, CDR2 YSLEER. The CDR3 DNA is TGCGCCAGCAGCCGCTCGGGGACAGCCCCCGAAAAACTGTTTTTT. Translation: CASSRSGTAPEKLFF.

The chain employs TRBV5-4 and TRBJ2-1, with 7 bases aligning to TRBD2. The CDR3 is 15 amino acids. Germline V CDR1 and CDR2: SGHNT, YYREEE (reference sequence). After removal of 4 bases from V and 5 bases from J, the junction contained 9 bases not matched to a gene. The CDR3 loop reads CASSRGSLADNEQFF. CDR3 bases: TGTGCCAGCAGCCGCGGCTCCCTAGCGGACAATGAGCAGTTCTTC.

The chain recombines TRBV30 with TRBJ2-1, with a weak D call TRBD2 (5 bases). This CDR3 is 13 amino acids long. V lost 5 bases to trimming and J lost 7 bases, with 15 bases between them. In germline, CDR1 is GTSNPN, CDR2 SVGIG (reference sequence). CDR3 bases: TGTGCCTGGGGGCGGACTCCGGGGAATGAGCAGTTCTTC. Protein product: CAWGRTPGNEQFF.

This clone showed up just a few times. The chain combines TRBV7-8 with TRBJ2-7, with D perhaps matching TRBD1 (6 bases). The germline V gene has CDR1 SGHVS and CDR2 FQNEAQ. The CDR3 consists of 13 residues. CDR3 amino acids: CVCKQGPAYEQYF. For the CDR3, the DNA is TGTGTTTGCAAGCAGGGGCCGGCATACGAGCAGTACTTC. The full variable domain, in which reference TRBV7-8 and TRBJ2-7 provide the parts outside the CDR3, is GAGVSQSPRYKVAKRGQDVALRCDPISGHVSLFWYQQALGQGPEFLTYFQNEAQLDKSGLPSDRFFAERPEGSVSTLKIQRTQQEDSAVYLCVCKQGPAYEQYFGPGTRLTVT.

J is TRBJ2-3 and V is TRBV6-6; 7 bases are shared with TRBD1. In germline, CDR1 is MNHNY, CDR2 SVGAGI (reference sequence). CDR3 size: 16 residues. J was trimmed by 2 bases and V by 0 bases; bases with no gene match: 5. The CDR3 DNA sequence: TGTGCCAGCAGTTACTCCGGGACAGATTTCACAGATACGCAGTATTTT. This sequence encodes CASSYSGTDFTDTQYF.

The chain links TRBV6-5 to TRBJ2-5; D call uncertain. The CDR3 totals 15 residues. The V gene lost 5 bases and the J gene lost 1 base, with 14 bases spanning the gap. CDR1 and CDR2 from the germline V gene are MNHEY and SVGAGI. The CDR3 here is CASSLSVPSQETQYF. For the CDR3, the DNA is TGTGCCAGCAGTCTCAGCGTACCCAGCCAAGAGACCCAGTACTTC.

This rearrangement joins TRBV6-5 to TRBJ2-5; the match to TRBD2 covers 12 bases. The CDR3 has 16 residues. In germline, CDR1 is MNHEY, CDR2 SVGAGI. Trimming took 0 bases from V and 1 from J; bases not matched to a gene: 0. In DNA form, the CDR3 reads TGTGCCAGCAGTTACTCGACTAGCGGGGGCCAAGAGACCCAGTACTTC. This codes for CASSYSTSGGQETQYF.

The rearrangement links TRBV7-7 to TRBJ2-7; D perhaps matches TRBD1 (5 bases). Trimming left V 0 bases short and J 6 bases short, with 9 bases between. This CDR3 has 13 amino acids. Germline loops: CDR1 SSHAT, CDR2 FNYEAQ (reference sequence). The chain's CDR3 is CASSLASTGEQYF. The CDR3 region has the DNA TGTGCCAGCAGCTTAGCCTCCACAGGCGAGCAGTACTTC.

The chain carries TRBV19 and TRBJ2-5; maybe TRBD1 (6 bases). The CDR3 consists of 13 residues. CDR1 is LNHDA, CDR2 SQIVND, per germline (reference sequence). Deletions cut 7 bases from V and 4 bases from J, with 13 bases between. CDR3 nucleotide sequence: TGTGCCAGTACCGGACAGCTTGGAGAGACCCAGTACTTC. This sequence encodes CASTGQLGETQYF.

V usage is TRBV7-2 and J usage is TRBJ1-2; no clear D gene. Trimming stripped 1 base from V and 2 bases from J, with 11 bases between. CDR1 and CDR2 (germline): SGHTA, FQGNSA. CDR3 length: 15 amino acids. The CDR3 is CASSLGREANYGYTF. In DNA, the CDR3 is TGTGCCAGCAGCTTAGGGCGGGAAGCGAACTATGGCTACACCTTC.

This clone turned up a few times. Here the CDR3 DNA reads TGTGCTAGTGGGCACGATCTGGGGCAGGGTCAGCCCCAGCATTTT. This sequence encodes CASGHDLGQGQPQHF. The chain joins TRBV12-5 to TRBJ1-5, with D tentatively TRBD1 (5 bases). Germline V gene data show CDR1 as LGHNT and CDR2 as FRNRAP. The CDR3 covers 15 residues. V was trimmed by 6 bases and J by 6 bases, leaving 18 bases between them.

The chain is built from TRBV4-1 and TRBJ1-1; D remains ambiguous. V was clipped by 0 bases and J by 3 bases, with 14 bases between them. CDR1 is MGHRA and CDR2 is YSYEKL in the germline V gene. The CDR3 has 16 residues. This chain's CDR3 is CASSQDDLRGDTEAFF. The CDR3 coding sequence is TGCGCCAGCAGCCAAGATGATCTCCGGGGAGACACTGAAGCTTTCTTT.

The chain is built from TRBV6-1 and TRBJ1-4, with TRBD1 matching 10 bases. The V segment lost 5 bases and the J segment 7 bases; nucleotides outside the gene matches: 4. This CDR3 contains 14 residues. CDR1 and CDR2 from the germline V gene are MNHNS and SASEGT. CDR3 loop: CASSLGTGAEKLFF. The CDR3 DNA follows: TGTGCCAGCAGTCTGGGGACAGGGGCTGAAAAACTGTTTTTT.

The rearrangement uses TRBV2 and TRBJ2-7, with TRBD1 matching over 9 bases. The CDR3 sequence is 16 residues long. Germline CDR1 reads SNHLY; CDR2 reads FYNNEI. V was pared by 1 base and J by 5 bases, with 9 bases of the junction left unmatched. CDR3 amino acids: CASSEVRWTGAHEQYF. Written as DNA, the CDR3 is TGTGCCAGCAGTGAAGTAAGATGGACAGGGGCCCACGAGCAGTACTTC.

This chain links TRBV19 with TRBJ1-4; a weak D match, TRBD1 (6 bases). V dropped 5 bases and J dropped 10 bases, with 14 bases sitting between them. Germline V gene sequence: CDR1 LNHDA, CDR2 SQIVND (reference sequence). This CDR3 contains 13 residues. Here the CDR3 DNA reads TGTGCCAGTAGTGCCCGGACAGAAGGAAAACTGTTTTTT. This translates into CASSARTEGKLFF. The whole variable domain, filled in from reference TRBV19 and TRBJ1-4, reads DGGITQSPKYLFRKEGQNVTLSCEQNLNHDAMYWYRQDPGQGLRLIYYSQIVNDFQKGDIAEGYSVSREKKESFPLTVTSAQKNPTAFYLCASSARTEGKLFFGSGTQLSVL.

This chain connects TRBV19 to TRBJ2-1; 8 bases match TRBD2. With V trimmed by 5 bases and J by 7 bases, 13 bases remained unmatched. The CDR3 consists of 16 residues. Germline loops: CDR1 LNHDA, CDR2 SQIVND (reference sequence). In nucleotides, the CDR3 is TGTGCCAGTAGTCCAAGCCGGGACCAGCGGGGGAATGAGCAGTTCTTC. As protein: CASSPSRDQRGNEQFF.

The chain carries TRBV28 and TRBJ2-5, with 10 bases that match TRBD2. The CDR3 spans 16 residues. V shed 2 bases, J shed 2 bases, and the junction held 5 bases outside the gene matches. Germline CDR1 reads MDHEN; CDR2 reads SYDVKM. CDR3 sequence reads: CASSLPTSGYQETQYF. CDR3 bases: TGTGCCAGCAGTTTACCGACTAGCGGGTATCAAGAGACCCAGTACTTC.

Turning to this clone: Compared with germline, one end of the junction differs, possibly owing to a read error. The chain uses TRBV7-9 and TRBJ1-1; no reliable D call. Germline-derived CDR1 and CDR2 are SEHNR and FQNEAQ (reference sequence). The CDR3 has 12 amino acids. CDR3 sequence: CSSSFLNTEAFF. In DNA, the CDR3 is TGTTCCAGCAGCTTTCTCAACACTGAAGCTTTCTTT. Based on the CDR3 plus reference TRBV7-9 and TRBJ1-1, the full variable domain is DTGVSQNPRHKITKRGQNVTFRCDPISEHNRLYWYRQTLGQGPEFLTYFQNEAQLEKSRLLSDRFSAERPKGSFSTLEIQRTEQGDSAMYLCSSSFLNTEAFFGQGTRLTVV.

The chain recombines TRBV27 with TRBJ2-1; TRBD2 is a possible D gene (5 bases). CDR3 length: 14 residues. Germline V lookup: CDR1 MNHEY, CDR2 SMNVEV (reference sequence). Trimming removed 3 bases at V and 7 bases at J, with 13 bases between. The CDR3 bases are TGTGCCAGCAGTTTCCCGAAACCGGGGAATGAGCAGTTCTTC. It yields the protein CASSFPKPGNEQFF.

This chain connects TRBV6-6 to TRBJ1-6; D not certain. Germline-derived CDR1 and CDR2 are MNHNY and SVGAGI (reference sequence). Trimming removed 5 bases from V and 8 bases from J, with 10 bases in between. CDR3 length equals 13 residues. CDR3 coding DNA: TGTGCCAGCAGTCCCCGGTCGGATTCACCCCTCCACTTT. Amino acid sequence: CASSPRSDSPLHF.

The CDR3 is CASSQRAGGTSTDTQYF. CDR3 nucleotides: TGTGCCAGCAGCCAAAGGGCGGGGGGAACTAGCACAGATACGCAGTATTTT. The chain employs TRBV14 and TRBJ2-3; TRBD2 aligns across 8 bases. CDR1 and CDR2 (germline): SGHDN, FVKESK. V dropped 2 bases and J dropped 0; count of bases not matched to a gene: 7. The length of the CDR3 is 17 residues.

The chain uses TRBV4-3 and TRBJ2-7; D remains ambiguous. The V and J ends lost 1 base and 4 bases respectively, with 11 bases between them. This CDR3 comprises 14 residues. The germline V gene has CDR1 LGHNA and CDR2 YSLEER. CDR3 in amino acids: CASSQGLEVYEQYF. The CDR3, as DNA: TGCGCCAGCAGCCAAGGCCTAGAGGTGTACGAGCAGTACTTC.